Shown below are 8 T cell receptor beta chains from a single sample sequenced in a study of Ad26.COV2.S vaccination and SARS-CoV-2 variants. Treatment noted: about 20 received Ad26.COV2.S at low or high dose, single or two shots; five or six received placebo; per-sample allocation not given. Specimens were obtained on day 63 following the first vaccine or placebo injection. The assay was immunoSEQ multiplex PCR, and TCRdb's table has in-frame clones only and misses some. The data hold a few hundred thousand clones, with approximately 88% observed a single time. The sample was peripheral blood, taken in a trial of Ad26.COV2.S vaccine versus placebo. These receptors came from a person aged 18 to 59 who received the Ad26.COV2.S COVID-19 vaccine or a placebo.

The rearrangement uses TRBV27 and TRBJ1-2; D is possibly TRBD1 (5 bases). This CDR3 has 16 residues. The V and J ends lost 0 bases and 0 bases respectively, with 11 bases between them. Germline CDR1 is MNHEY and CDR2 is SMNVEV (reference sequence). The CDR3 region is CASSLSMGGANYGYTF. CDR3 coding DNA: TGTGCCAGCAGTTTATCGATGGGGGGGGCTAACTATGGCTACACCTTC.

The chain employs TRBV2 and TRBJ2-1; no reliable D call. The CDR3 is made up of 12 amino acids. Germline-derived CDR1 and CDR2 are SNHLY and FYNNEI. V lost 7 bases and J lost 3, with 7 bases in between. CDR3 residues: CASIGDYNEQFF. As DNA, the CDR3 is TGTGCCAGCATTGGGGACTACAATGAGCAGTTCTTC.

This clone appeared a single time. The chain uses TRBV7-2 and TRBJ2-3, with 8 positions matching TRBD2. The V gene's germline CDR1 is SGHTA and CDR2 FQGNSA. V lost 1 base to trimming and J lost 8 bases; unmatched junction nucleotides: 8. The length of the CDR3 is 15 residues. CDR3 sequence: CASSLGGGTRSTQYF. The CDR3 nucleotides are TGTGCCAGCAGCTTAGGTGGTGGGACTAGGAGTACGCAGTATTTT.

The chain employs TRBV30 and TRBJ2-7, with a possible D match to TRBD2 (6 bases). The germline V gene has CDR1 GTSNPN and CDR2 SVGIG (reference sequence). Deletions cut 8 bases from V and 1 base from J, with 18 bases between. CDR3 size: 14 residues. The CDR3 sequence: CAGGGLKRSYEQYF. CDR3 nucleotide sequence: TGTGCCGGGGGAGGACTGAAACGATCCTACGAGCAGTACTTC.

This clone has just one count. The rearrangement joins TRBV5-1 to TRBJ2-6, with D hard to call. The CDR3 is 16 residues long. Trimming left V 0 bases short and J 2 bases short, with 9 bases between. Germline V lookup: CDR1 SGHRS, CDR2 YFSETQ. CDR3 DNA sequence: TGCGCCAGCAGCTTGGTTCCGGGTGCTGGGGCCAACGTCCTGACTTTC. It translates to CASSLVPGAGANVLTF.

V and J are TRBV12-2 and TRBJ2-1. TRBV12-2 is an annotated pseudogene. The CDR3 consists of 19 residues. Here the CDR3 reads CASRLNGTSLESSYNEQFF. In DNA form, the CDR3 reads TGTGCAAGTCGCTTAAATGGGACGTCCCTCGAGTCCTCCTACAATGAGCAGTTCTTC.

This chain links TRBV7-2 with TRBJ2-5; no definite D call. The CDR3 totals 12 residues. Trimming removed 1 base from V and 5 bases from J, with 5 bases in between. CDR1 is SGHTA and CDR2 is FQGNSA in the germline V gene. CDR3 nucleotide sequence: TGTGCCAGCAGCTTAGTCATTGAGACCCAGTACTTC. Protein sequence: CASSLVIETQYF.

The rearrangement joins TRBV28 to TRBJ2-7, with D possibly matching TRBD1 (5 bases). Germline V gene sequence: CDR1 MDHEN, CDR2 SYDVKM. V dropped 7 bases and J dropped 3 bases, with 13 bases sitting between them. This CDR3 comprises 13 residues. DNA for the CDR3: TGTGCCAGCAAGGGGCCGACTCACTACGAGCAGTACTTC. Its protein product is CASKGPTHYEQYF.